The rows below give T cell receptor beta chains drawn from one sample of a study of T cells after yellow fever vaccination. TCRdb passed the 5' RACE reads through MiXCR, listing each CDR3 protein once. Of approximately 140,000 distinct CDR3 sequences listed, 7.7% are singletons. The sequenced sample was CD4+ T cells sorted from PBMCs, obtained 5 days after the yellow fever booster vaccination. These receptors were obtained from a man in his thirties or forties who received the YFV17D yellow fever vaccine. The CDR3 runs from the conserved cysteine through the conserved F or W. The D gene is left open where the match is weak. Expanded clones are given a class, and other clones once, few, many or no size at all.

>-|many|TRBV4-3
CASSRGGPYGYTF
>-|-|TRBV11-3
CASSDGGQRAGELFF
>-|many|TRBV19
CASSPRRASEQYF
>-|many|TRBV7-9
CASSLALASSPLHF
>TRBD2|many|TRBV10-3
CAISEDGRGTGELFF
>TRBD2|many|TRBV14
CASRDTSGTYNEQFF
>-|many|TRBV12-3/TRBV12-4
CASTLGATQETQYF
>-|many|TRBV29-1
CSVGRSGETQYF
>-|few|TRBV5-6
CASSPGVGGPVETQYF
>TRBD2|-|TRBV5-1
CASKGSGRRDIHYF
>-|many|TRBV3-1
CASSRDKGFYEQYF
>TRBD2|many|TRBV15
CATSRDGTSAYNEQFF
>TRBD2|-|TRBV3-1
CASTLAGLGTGELFF
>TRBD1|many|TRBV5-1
CASGPGGNTGELFF
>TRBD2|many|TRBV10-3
CAIIAGAPDTGELFF
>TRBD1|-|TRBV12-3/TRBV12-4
CASSCKGTGDQPQHF
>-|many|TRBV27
CASSFFGKGSYNEQFF
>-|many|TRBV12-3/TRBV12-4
CASSSLRFTDTQYF
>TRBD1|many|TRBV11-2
CASSSRTGGETEAFF
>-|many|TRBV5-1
CASSFNRESYNEQFF
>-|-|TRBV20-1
CSAAPFGGQFVEQFF
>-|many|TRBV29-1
CSVAGGNTIYF
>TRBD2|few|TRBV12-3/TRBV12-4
CASSSPRLAAQETQYF
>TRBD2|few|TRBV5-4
CASSLAVKTGGLETQYF
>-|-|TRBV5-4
CASSPREFQETQYF
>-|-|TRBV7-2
CASSRARYQETQYF
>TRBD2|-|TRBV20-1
CSATRTSGIFEQYF
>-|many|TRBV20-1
CSARNRDGSYNEQFF
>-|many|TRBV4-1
CASSQVSEAGYTF
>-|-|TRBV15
CATSSRSGRNIQYF
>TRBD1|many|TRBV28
CASTRGIGNGYTF
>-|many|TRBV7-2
CASSHRAGELFF
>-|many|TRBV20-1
CSAREGYLAYNEQFF
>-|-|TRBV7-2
CASSLVADYGYTF
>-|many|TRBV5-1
CASSQDTYQETQYF
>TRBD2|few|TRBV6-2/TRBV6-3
CASTPQGTSGYNEQFF
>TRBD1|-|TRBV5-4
CASMNRGDSYEQYF
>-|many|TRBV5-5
CASSLAMGVGLTDTQYF
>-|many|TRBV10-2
CASSEIEQFF
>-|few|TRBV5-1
CASSFTTPGNYEQYF
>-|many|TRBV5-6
CASSITEYEQYF
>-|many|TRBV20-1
CSARAVAGANVLTF
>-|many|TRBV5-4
CASRHQGSEAFF
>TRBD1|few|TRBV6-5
CASSYHIYRGTGELFF
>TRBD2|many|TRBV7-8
CASSSKTSGSSYEQYF
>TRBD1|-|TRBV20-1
CSARRTGVDTGELFF
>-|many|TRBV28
CASSLFTQETQYF
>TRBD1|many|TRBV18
CASSPDRGGSPLHF
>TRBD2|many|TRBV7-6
CASSSFKKRGVSGANVLTF
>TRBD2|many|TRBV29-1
CSVGGGLAGGETQYF
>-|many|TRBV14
CASSQVRRQFF
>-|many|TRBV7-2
CASSADLLTQYF
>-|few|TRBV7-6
CASSATEYTEAFF
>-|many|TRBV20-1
CSAKTYAYEQYF
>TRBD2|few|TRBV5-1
CASSSNPAGGGETQYF
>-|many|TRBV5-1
CASSSRGINTYEQYF
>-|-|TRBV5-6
CASSPDGLREKLFF